One and the same sample provided the 4 T cell receptor beta chains below, sequenced in a study of blood T cell repertoires in COVID-19. Repertoires were generated with immunoSEQ multiplex PCR, while TCRdb's copy carries only in-frame clones and drops some. The repertoire consists of approximately 230,000 clones, with 88% occurring once and the leading ten covering approximately 1.3%. Input material: peripheral blood. All receptors derive from a man aged 80 or over with acute or convalescent COVID-19.

The chain recombines TRBV3-1 (or the pseudogene TRBV3-2) with TRBJ2-3; a weak D match, TRBD1 (6 bases). V lost 0 bases and J 9 bases, leaving 10 bases between the germline ends. The germline gives CDR1 LGHDT, CDR2 YNNKEL (reference sequence). The CDR3 has 13 residues. CDR3 in DNA: TGTGCCAGCAGCCAAGATCTCCAGGGGACGCAGTATTTT. Its protein product is CASSQDLQGTQYF.

The V call is TRBV28, the J call TRBJ2-2; a possible D gene is TRBD2 (6 bases). The CDR3 length is 14 residues. The V and J ends lost 7 bases and 5 bases respectively, with 14 bases between them. CDR1 and CDR2 from the germline V gene are MDHEN and SYDVKM. CDR3: CASKNRRETGELFF. In DNA form, the CDR3 reads TGTGCCAGCAAAAACAGGAGGGAAACCGGGGAGCTGTTTTTT. The whole variable domain, remainder taken from reference TRBV28 and TRBJ2-2, is DVKVTQSSRYLVKRTGEKVFLECVQDMDHENMFWYRQDPGLGLRLIYFSYDVKMKEKGDIPEGYSVSREKKERFSLILESASTNQTSMYLCASKNRRETGELFFGEGSRLTVL.

Concerning this clone itself: Other nucleotide sequences in the sample specify the same CDR3. CDR3 in DNA: TGTGCCAGCAGTATACAGGGATATGGCTACACCTTC. Its translation is CASSIQGYGYTF. The V call is TRBV6-2 or TRBV6-3, the J call TRBJ1-2, with a tentative D call TRBD1 (6 bases). The CDR3 is 12 residues long. CDR1 is MNHEY and CDR2 is SVGEGT in the germline V gene. V was pared by 5 bases and J by 5 bases, with 9 bases between.

In nucleotides, the CDR3 is TGTGCCAGCCTTTATACCGGGACAGGGAACACCGGGGAGCTGTTTTTT. It is translated as CASLYTGTGNTGELFF. The gene calls are TRBV19 and TRBJ2-2; the match to TRBD1 covers 8 bases. The V segment lost 9 bases and the J segment 1 base; nucleotides outside the gene matches: 10. Germline CDR1 reads LNHDA; CDR2 reads SQIVND (reference sequence). The CDR3 loop spans 16 amino acids.